Listed here are 27 T cell receptor beta chains from one sample, sequenced in a study of T cells after yellow fever vaccination. TCRdb reprocessed the 5' RACE reads via MiXCR and lists one record per CDR3 protein. Among over 250,000 distinct CDR3 sequences listed, approximately 5.2% were seen once. The sequencing here drew on CD4+ T cells sorted from PBMCs, taken on the day of the yellow fever booster vaccination. These receptors all come from a man between 18 and 29 years old who received the YFV17D yellow fever vaccine.

This clonotype was seen only a few times. CDR3 residues: CASSYRGRPGVSTDTQYF. CDR3 nucleotides: TGTGCCAGCAGTTATCGGGGAAGACCAGGGGTTAGCACAGATACGCAGTATTTT. The V call is TRBV6-2 or TRBV6-3, the J call TRBJ2-3; a weak D match, TRBD1 (6 bases). Germline V gene data show CDR1 as MNHEY and CDR2 as SVGEGT. This CDR3 contains 18 residues. V was pared by 3 bases and J by 0 bases, with 19 bases between.

The chain has TRBV6-6 and TRBJ2-1; D gene uncertain. CDR1 is MNHNY, CDR2 SVGAGI, per germline (reference sequence). V was trimmed by 2 bases and J by 4 bases, leaving 9 bases between them. This CDR3 contains 14 residues. CDR3 sequence: CASSYDSWYNEQFF. CDR3 in DNA: TGTGCCAGCAGTTACGATTCCTGGTACAATGAGCAGTTCTTC.

This clonotype was detected a few times. The J gene is TRBJ2-2, the V gene TRBV7-9; possibly TRBD1 or TRBD2 for D (7 bases each). The CDR3 has 15 residues. V was cut by 4 bases and J by 6 bases, with 15 bases left in between. Germline V gives CDR1 SEHNR, CDR2 FQNEAQ (reference sequence). The CDR3 reads CASSSRQGGAGELFF. DNA of the CDR3: TGTGCCAGCAGCTCCCGACAGGGAGGGGCCGGGGAGCTGTTTTTT.

This clonotype was seen ten or more times. V is TRBV3-1 and J is TRBJ2-7; D not resolved. Trimming cost V 1 base and J 7 bases, with 17 bases left between them. This CDR3 has 15 amino acids. Germline loops: CDR1 LGHDT, CDR2 YNNKEL (reference sequence). The CDR3 protein is CASSQALVRSWEQYF. CDR3 coding DNA: TGTGCCAGCAGCCAAGCGCTAGTTCGGTCCTGGGAGCAGTACTTC.

In this sample, this clonotype turned up a few times. The chain employs TRBV6-6 and TRBJ2-7, with D perhaps TRBD1 (5 bases). The CDR3 covers 14 residues. V lost 6 bases, J lost 5 bases, and 17 bases lay in between. Germline V lookup: CDR1 MNHNY, CDR2 SVGAGI (reference sequence). DNA for the CDR3: TGTGCCAGCAGCGATACGCCAGGGCTCAACGAGCAGTACTTC. Protein: CASSDTPGLNEQYF.

This clonotype has just a few counts. V gene TRBV20-1 combines with J gene TRBJ2-1; no firm D call. From germline, CDR1 is DFQATT and CDR2 SNEGSKA (reference sequence). The CDR3 consists of 12 residues. V lost 2 bases and J lost 4, with 6 bases in between. In nucleotides, the CDR3 is TGCAGTGCTAGACCGGGTTACAATGAGCAGTTCTTC. This encodes CSARPGYNEQFF.

The chain recombines TRBV6-5 with TRBJ2-3; 7 positions agree with TRBD1. The V segment lost 4 bases and the J segment 0 bases; nucleotides outside the gene matches: 4. Germline CDR1 and CDR2: MNHEY and SVGAGI. This CDR3 spans 15 amino acids. In nucleotides, the CDR3 is TGTGCCAGCAGTTCCGACAGGGCTAGCACAGATACGCAGTATTTT. This sequence encodes CASSSDRASTDTQYF.

This clonotype was observed a single time. The CDR3 DNA is TGTGCCAGTCTGCCGGTGGGCAGCCACACCGGGGAGCTGTTTTTT. It yields the protein CASLPVGSHTGELFF. The chain recombines TRBV25-1 with TRBJ2-2; no definite D call. CDR3 size: 15 residues. Per the germline V gene, CDR1 is MGHDK and CDR2 is SYGVNS. V lost 9 bases, J lost 3 bases, and 17 bases lay in between.

This clonotype was observed a handful of times. The chain joins TRBV6-5 to TRBJ2-4, with D possibly being TRBD2 (5 bases). CDR3 length equals 16 residues. Germline loops: CDR1 MNHEY, CDR2 SVGAGI. Between the trimmed V and J ends, which lost 6 bases and 0 bases, there was a span of 15 bases. The CDR3 DNA reads as TGTGCCAGCAGCTACACTAGTAGCGAAGCCAAAAACATTCAGTACTTC. Translating gives CASSYTSSEAKNIQYF.

This chain links TRBV6-1 with TRBJ2-7; D might be TRBD1 or TRBD2, each matching 5 bases. From germline, CDR1 is MNHNS and CDR2 SASEGT. The CDR3 spans 13 residues. CDR3 residues: CASSEPGAAVQCV. The CDR3, as DNA: TGTGCCAGCAGTGAGCCCGGGGCCGCTGTGCAGTGCGTC.

This clonotype was picked up a small number of times. The CDR3 sequence is CSVYERVKETQYF. The CDR3 nucleotides are TGCAGCGTTTATGAGCGGGTGAAAGAGACCCAGTACTTC. The rearrangement links TRBV29-1 to TRBJ2-5; D is perhaps TRBD2 (6 bases). Looked up from germline, CDR1 is SQVTM and CDR2 is ANQGSEA. The CDR3 length is 13 residues. V was trimmed by 5 bases and J by 3 bases, leaving 13 bases between them.

Comment on this clonotype: A much larger clone differs by one base, so this may be a read error. The CDR3 spells CASSFRGEEYF. In DNA, the CDR3 is TGTGCCAGCAGTTTTCGGGGCGAGGAGTACTTC. The chain recombines TRBV27 with TRBJ2-7; D is tentatively TRBD1 or TRBD2 (5 bases each). Germline CDR1 MNHEY, CDR2 SMNVEV (reference sequence). The CDR3 runs 11 residues.

V is TRBV6-1 and J is TRBJ2-1, with D possibly TRBD2 on 6 matching bases. CDR3 length: 12 amino acids. Germline V gene sequence: CDR1 MNHNS, CDR2 SASEGT. V lost 2 bases and J lost 8, with 7 bases in between. CDR3 nucleotide sequence: TGTGCCAGCAGTGAATGGAGGGATGAGCAGTTCTTC. Protein sequence: CASSEWRDEQFF.

In its sample, this clonotype was seen many times. The rearrangement uses TRBV7-2 and TRBJ1-1; D is possibly TRBD1 (5 bases). V lost 5 bases, J lost 4 bases, and 14 bases lay in between. This CDR3 is 14 amino acids long. CDR1 and CDR2 from the germline V gene are SGHTA and FQGNSA. CDR3 coding DNA: TGTGCCAGCAGCCCCAGGGTTTTGAGCACTGAAGCTTTCTTT. It codes for CASSPRVLSTEAFF.

In this sample, this clonotype turned up a few times. The gene calls are TRBV7-9 and TRBJ2-1; D uncertain. The V gene's germline CDR1 is SEHNR and CDR2 FQNEAQ (reference sequence). This CDR3 is built from 11 residues. The V and J ends lost 2 bases and 15 bases respectively, with 11 bases between them. The CDR3 sequence: CASSLLGSLFF. CDR3 nucleotides: TGTGCCAGCAGCTTACTAGGTAGTCTGTTCTTC.

The CDR3 sequence is CASRLSREQYF. The CDR3 bases are TGTGCCAGCCGCTTATCCCGGGAGCAGTACTTC. The chain combines TRBV25-1 with TRBJ2-7; D call uncertain. The germline V and J ends were trimmed by 8 bases and 7 bases, with 12 bases remaining between them. Germline loops: CDR1 MGHDK, CDR2 SYGVNS. The CDR3 extends over 11 amino acids.

The rearrangement uses TRBV4-2 and TRBJ2-3; TRBD1 matches at 11 bases. The ends lost 5 bases at V and 3 bases at J; junction bases unmatched: 10. The CDR3 contains 17 residues. The germline CDR1 and CDR2 sequences are LGHNA and YNFKEQ. CDR3 sequence (DNA): TGTGCCAGCAGCGTTCGCGGACAGGGGGCGCGGACAGATACGCAGTATTTT. It encodes CASSVRGQGARTDTQYF.

The chain joins TRBV15 to TRBJ2-2, with TRBD1 matching 7 bases. This CDR3 is 13 amino acids long. Germline loops: CDR1 LNHNV, CDR2 YYDKDF (reference sequence). Trimming at V came to 8 bases and at J to 2 bases, leaving 2 bases not matched to a gene. CDR3 DNA sequence: TGTGCCACCCGGGACAGAAACACCGGGGAGCTGTTTTTT. Its protein product is CATRDRNTGELFF.

The V call is TRBV11-2, the J call TRBJ1-4, with 9 bases aligning to TRBD1. Trimming removed 3 bases from V and 9 bases from J; junction bases left unmatched: 5. CDR1 SGHAT and CDR2 FQNNGV come from the germline V gene. The CDR3 is 14 amino acids. The CDR3 DNA reads as TGTGCCAGCAGCTTGGGACAGGGTTTGAAAAAACTGTTTTTT. It translates to CASSLGQGLKKLFF.

V is TRBV19 and J is TRBJ1-1, with a tentative D call TRBD1 (5 bases). Germline loops: CDR1 LNHDA, CDR2 SQIVND (reference sequence). This CDR3 spans 13 amino acids. V dropped 6 bases and J dropped 5 bases, with 13 bases sitting between them. The CDR3 loop is CASREADTTEAFF. In nucleotides, the CDR3 is TGTGCCAGTAGGGAGGCGGACACTACTGAAGCTTTCTTT.

This chain uses TRBV5-1 with TRBJ2-3; 10 positions match TRBD2. V was pared by 2 bases and J by 5 bases, with 5 bases of the junction left unmatched. The CDR3 consists of 15 residues. Germline V gene data show CDR1 as SGHRS and CDR2 as YFSETQ. CDR3 region: CASSFSGGAVDTQYF. The CDR3 region has the DNA TGCGCCAGCAGCTTCAGCGGGGGGGCTGTAGATACGCAGTATTTT.

The chain recombines TRBV4-1 with TRBJ2-7; 8 bases match TRBD2. V trimming: 3 bases; J trimming: 9 bases; junction bases outside the gene matches: 10. The CDR3 spans 14 residues. CDR1 MGHRA and CDR2 YSYEKL come from the germline V gene. The CDR3 nucleotides are TGCGCCAGCAGCCACGGGGGGGGGCACAGTCGGCAGTACTTC. Protein: CASSHGGGHSRQYF.

The CDR3 DNA reads TGTGCCAGCAGTGATCCGCCCGCTTTGCCCCAGCATTTT. This encodes CASSDPPALPQHF. The chain links TRBV6-2 or TRBV6-3 to TRBJ1-5; D unclear. CDR3 length: 13 residues. From germline, CDR1 is MNHEY and CDR2 SVGEGT. Trimming removed 5 bases from V and 9 bases from J, with 14 bases in between.

This sequence joins TRBV20-1 and TRBJ1-2; D call uncertain. Germline CDR1 DFQATT, CDR2 SNEGSKA (reference sequence). This CDR3 has 13 residues. The DNA for the CDR3 is TGCAGCCTGGGGTCGTTTCCCAACTATGGCTACACCTTC. Translation gives CSLGSFPNYGYTF.

The CDR3 DNA is TGCAGTGCTAGAGCCCGGGGGCTAGCGGGGGCCAACCAAGAGACCCAGTACTTC. Protein sequence: CSARARGLAGANQETQYF. The chain employs TRBV20-1 and TRBJ2-5; 10 bases align to TRBD2. CDR1 and CDR2 from the germline V gene are DFQATT and SNEGSKA (reference sequence). V shed 1 base, J shed 0 bases, and the junction held 11 bases outside the gene matches. The CDR3 is 18 amino acids.

The rearrangement joins TRBV5-5 to TRBJ1-1; D remains ambiguous. There are 16 residues in the CDR3. Trimming cost V 4 bases and J 0 bases, with 16 bases left between them. Germline assignment: CDR1 SGHKS and CDR2 YYEKEE (reference sequence). The DNA of the CDR3 is TGTGCCAGCAGCCGACGGTGGCCGATAATGAACACTGAAGCTTTCTTT. It encodes CASSRRWPIMNTEAFF. Complete variable domain (other parts from reference TRBV5-5 and TRBJ1-1): DAGVTQSPTHLIKTRGQQVTLRCSPISGHKSVSWYQQVLGQGPQFIFQYYEKEERGRGNFPDRFSARQFPNYSSELNVNALLLGDSALYLCASSRRWPIMNTEAFFGQGTRLTVV.

This clonotype has ten or more counts. The genes are TRBV2 and TRBJ2-3; no clear D gene. Trimming shortened V by 4 bases and J by 1 base, and 6 bases separated the two germline ends. The CDR3 totals 13 residues. Germline CDR1 SNHLY, CDR2 FYNNEI. The CDR3 region has the DNA TGTGCCAGCAGTGGCCAGGGCACAGATACGCAGTATTTT. Translated, it gives CASSGQGTDTQYF.